The next 24 T cell receptor beta chains were all read from a single sample in a study of blood T cell repertoires in COVID-19. The data were produced by immunoSEQ multiplex PCR, yet TCRdb's version contains in-frame clones alone and is incomplete. The repertoire holds 170,000 or so clones, with around nine tenths as singletons. Specimen: peripheral blood. Receptors were obtained from a man aged 55 to 70 with COVID-19, enrolled during active disease.

V usage is TRBV11-1 and J usage is TRBJ1-5; 7 positions agree with TRBD1. The CDR3 totals 15 residues. The ends lost 4 bases at V and 2 bases at J; junction bases unmatched: 5. Germline CDR1 reads SGHAT; CDR2 reads FQDESV (reference sequence). CDR3 sequence reads: CASSSAGGGNQPQHF. CDR3 in DNA: TGTGCCAGCAGCTCGGCAGGGGGTGGCAATCAGCCCCAGCATTTT. Full variable domain (outside the CDR3, taken from reference TRBV11-1 and TRBJ1-5): EAEVAQSPRYKITEKSQAVAFWCDPISGHATLYWYRQILGQGPELLVQFQDESVVDDSQLPKDRFSAERLKGVDSTLKIQPAELGDSAMYLCASSSAGGGNQPQHFGDGTRLSIL.

The chain combines TRBV12-3 or TRBV12-4 with TRBJ2-7; tentatively, D is TRBD2 (5 bases). V gave up 6 bases and J gave up 6 bases, with 12 bases separating them. The CDR3 has 12 residues. The CDR3 loop is CASREAVGEQYF. Written as DNA, the CDR3 is TGTGCCAGCAGAGAAGCGGTCGGCGAGCAGTACTTC.

The chain recombines TRBV30 with TRBJ1-2, with D possibly matching TRBD1 (6 bases). V was shortened by 5 bases and J by 2 bases, with 15 bases between the two germline ends. This CDR3 is 14 amino acids long. The V gene's germline CDR1 is GTSNPN and CDR2 SVGIG (reference sequence). Here the CDR3 reads CAWGRQGRNYGYTF. CDR3 in DNA: TGTGCCTGGGGTCGCCAGGGGCGAAACTATGGCTACACCTTC. The entire variable domain, with the rest obtained from reference TRBV30 and TRBJ1-2, is as follows: SQTIHQWPATLVQPVGSPLSLECTVEGTSNPNLYWYRQAAGRGLQLLFYSVGIGQISSEVPQNLSASRPQDRQFILSSKKLLLSDSGFYLCAWGRQGRNYGYTFGSGTRLTVV.

The chain combines TRBV30 with TRBJ1-1, with a weak D call TRBD1 (5 bases). V was cut by 3 bases and J by 0 bases, with 23 bases left in between. Germline lookup yields CDR1 GTSNPN and CDR2 SVGIG (reference sequence). This CDR3 spans 18 amino acids. Here the CDR3 DNA reads TGTGCCTGGAGCATCTCAAGGGCCCAGGGCTCCGTGAACACTGAAGCTTTCTTT. This encodes CAWSISRAQGSVNTEAFF.

This chain links TRBV12-3 or TRBV12-4 with TRBJ2-1; 9 positions match TRBD2. The CDR3 covers 12 residues. V was pared by 6 bases and J by 13 bases, with 7 bases of the junction left unmatched. The CDR3 sequence: CASRLGTSYQFF. DNA for the CDR3: TGTGCCAGCAGGCTAGGGACTAGCTATCAGTTCTTC.

The chain joins TRBV5-1 to TRBJ2-1, with TRBD2 identical over 11 bases. The CDR3 sequence is 13 residues long. V was pared by 6 bases and J by 6 bases, with 2 bases of the junction left unmatched. Germline lookup yields CDR1 SGHRS and CDR2 YFSETQ. CDR3 amino acids: CASTTSGGNEQFF. CDR3 coding DNA: TGCGCCAGCACCACTAGCGGGGGCAATGAGCAGTTCTTC.

The V gene is TRBV11-3, the J gene TRBJ2-3, with 9 bases matching TRBD2. From germline, CDR1 is SGHNT and CDR2 YENEEA. V was clipped by 4 bases and J by 2 bases; unmatched bases: 7. This CDR3 region has 16 residues. The CDR3 bases are TGTGCCAGCAGCTCTGGCGGGGGGGCTGTCACAGATACGCAGTATTTT. Protein: CASSSGGGAVTDTQYF. Full variable domain (outside the CDR3, taken from reference TRBV11-3 and TRBJ2-3): EAGVVQSPRYKIIEKKQPVAFWCNPISGHNTLYWYLQNLGQGPELLIRYENEEAVDDSQLPKDRFSAERLKGVDSTLKIQPAELGDSAVYLCASSSGGGAVTDTQYFGPGTRLTVL.

V usage is TRBV29-1 and J usage is TRBJ2-7; TRBD1 agrees at 9 bases. Germline values: CDR1 SQVTM, CDR2 ANQGSEA. The V gene end was trimmed by 6 bases and the J gene end by 0 bases; junction bases not matched to a gene: 6. The CDR3 runs 14 residues. The CDR3, as DNA: TGCAGCGTCGCGGACAGGGGCGGCTCCTACGAGCAGTACTTC. It codes for CSVADRGGSYEQYF.

The V call is TRBV19, the J call TRBJ1-2, with a weak D call TRBD1 (6 bases). The CDR3 contains 16 residues. V was pared by 6 bases and J by 4 bases, with 21 bases between. In germline, CDR1 is LNHDA, CDR2 SQIVND (reference sequence). The CDR3 DNA is TGTGCCAGTAGCGCCAGCTTGGACAGCTACATCTATGGCTACACCTTC. This encodes CASSASLDSYIYGYTF.

The chain couples TRBV12-3 or TRBV12-4 to TRBJ1-5; D ambiguous. V lost 2 bases and J 5 bases, leaving 4 bases between the germline ends. CDR3 length: 12 amino acids. CDR3 in amino acids: CASSLLDQPQHF. As DNA, the CDR3 is TGTGCCAGCAGTTTACTCGATCAGCCCCAGCATTTT.

The V gene is TRBV18, the J gene TRBJ1-2, with 10 bases fitting TRBD1. This CDR3 spans 15 amino acids. With 4 bases clipped from V and 2 bases from J, the junction kept 4 bases outside the gene matches. CDR1 is KGHSH, CDR2 LQKENI, per germline. The CDR3 DNA sequence: TGTGCCAGCTCACAAGACAGGGGGCCCAACTATGGCTACACCTTC. Translated, it gives CASSQDRGPNYGYTF. The full variable domain, with the rest looked up from reference TRBV18 and TRBJ1-2, is NAGVMQNPRHLVRRRGQEARLRCSPMKGHSHVYWYRQLPEEGLKFMVYLQKENIIDESGMPKERFSAEFPKEGPSILRIQQVVRGDSAAYFCASSQDRGPNYGYTFGSGTRLTVV.

This chain uses TRBV19 with TRBJ1-1, with a possible D match to TRBD1 (5 bases). The CDR3 contains 13 residues. V was shortened by 0 bases and J by 12 bases, with 14 bases between the two germline ends. From germline, CDR1 is LNHDA and CDR2 SQIVND (reference sequence). As DNA, the CDR3 is TGTGCCAGTAGTATAGATCGGGGGAGTAAGACTTTCTTT. This gives the protein CASSIDRGSKTFF. Drawing the rest from reference TRBV19 and TRBJ1-1, the complete variable domain is DGGITQSPKYLFRKEGQNVTLSCEQNLNHDAMYWYRQDPGQGLRLIYYSQIVNDFQKGDIAEGYSVSREKKESFPLTVTSAQKNPTAFYLCASSIDRGSKTFFGQGTRLTVV.

The rearrangement uses TRBV2 and TRBJ1-1, with 9 bases aligning to TRBD1. The CDR3 has 13 amino acids. Trimming removed 9 bases from V and 8 bases from J; junction bases left unmatched: 10. Germline CDR1 and CDR2: SNHLY and FYNNEI. The CDR3 is CASELWTGVEAFF. CDR3 bases: TGTGCCAGTGAACTTTGGACAGGGGTAGAAGCTTTCTTT. Using reference TRBV2 and TRBJ1-1 for the parts outside the CDR3, the full variable domain is EPEVTQTPSHQVTQMGQEVILRCVPISNHLYFYWYRQILGQKVEFLVSFYNNEISEKSEIFDDQFSVERPDGSNFTLKIRSTKLEDSAMYFCASELWTGVEAFFGQGTRLTVV.

The sample holds a few counts of this clone. J is TRBJ2-1 and V is TRBV11-2, with TRBD1 matching over 7 bases. This CDR3 has 15 residues. Germline trimming cut 3 bases from V and 7 bases from J; bases unmatched to any gene: 9. Germline V CDR1 and CDR2: SGHAT, FQNNGV. CDR3 DNA sequence: TGTGCCAGCAGCTTCCTGACCGGGACAGCGAATGAGCAGTTCTTC. Its translation is CASSFLTGTANEQFF.

The CDR3 region is CASSSGQGGNGYTF. The DNA for the CDR3 is TGTGCCAGCAGCTCCGGACAGGGGGGCAATGGCTACACCTTC. The chain carries TRBV28 and TRBJ1-2, with 10 bases aligning to TRBD1. The junction had 7 bases not matched to a gene; V was cut back by 6 bases and J by 6 bases. This CDR3 has 14 residues. Germline CDR1 and CDR2: MDHEN and SYDVKM.

This chain connects TRBV7-8 to TRBJ2-5; 11 bases fit TRBD2. Losses at the gene ends were 7 bases for V and 5 bases for J; bases not matched to a gene: 21. This CDR3 is built from 19 residues. The germline gives CDR1 SGHVS, CDR2 FQNEAQ. The CDR3 coding sequence is TGTGCCAGCACCCCTCCCCTTCGGTTTCTTCGGACTAGCGGGGAGACCCAGTACTTC. Translation: CASTPPLRFLRTSGETQYF.

This clone was detected only once. This rearrangement joins TRBV5-8 to TRBJ1-3, with D possibly TRBD1 on 6 matching bases. Germline V gives CDR1 SGHTS, CDR2 YDEGEE. Trimming removed 5 bases from V and 0 bases from J, with 12 bases in between. The CDR3 is 15 residues long. Written as DNA, the CDR3 is TGTGCCAGCAGGGAAACAGGGTACTCTGGAAACACCATATATTTT. It translates to CASRETGYSGNTIYF.

The chain uses TRBV10-3 and TRBJ1-6; D remains unclear. V dropped 6 bases and J dropped 7 bases, with 13 bases sitting between them. The length of the CDR3 is 14 residues. Germline assignment: CDR1 ENHRY and CDR2 SYGVKD. CDR3 region: CAIRKSVENSPLHF. The CDR3 nucleotides are TGTGCCATCAGGAAGAGCGTGGAGAATTCACCCCTCCACTTT.

The chain employs TRBV7-2 and TRBJ1-1; weak D call: TRBD1 (6 bases). Germline loops: CDR1 SGHTA, CDR2 FQGNSA. With 6 bases removed from V and 0 bases from J, the gap between germline ends came to 11 bases. The CDR3 is 14 residues long. CDR3 sequence (DNA): TGTGCCAGCAGACACGGGACACTGAACACTGAAGCTTTCTTT. Translated: CASRHGTLNTEAFF.

In this sample, this clone turned up a few times. This chain joins TRBV18 and TRBJ1-1; the D gene is possibly TRBD1 (5 bases). V gave up 5 bases and J gave up 9 bases, with 13 bases separating them. This CDR3 is 12 amino acids long. Germline V gene lookup returns CDR1 KGHSH and CDR2 LQKENI. The CDR3 here is CASSDYGGKAFF. DNA for the CDR3: TGTGCCAGCTCAGATTACGGGGGAAAAGCTTTCTTT.

This rearrangement joins TRBV9 to TRBJ2-2; 8 bases line up with TRBD1. Germline values: CDR1 SGDLS, CDR2 YYNGEE. V shed 1 base, J shed 7 bases, and the junction held 9 bases outside the gene matches. This CDR3 has 16 residues. This CDR3 reads CASSVLDRGPVGELFF. CDR3 nucleotide sequence: TGTGCCAGCAGCGTACTCGACAGGGGACCAGTCGGGGAGCTGTTTTTT. The complete variable domain, with remaining parts taken from reference TRBV9 and TRBJ2-2, reads DSGVTQTPKHLITATGQRVTLRCSPRSGDLSVYWYQQSLDQGLQFLIQYYNGEERAKGNILERFSAQQFPDLHSELNLSSLELGDSALYFCASSVLDRGPVGELFFGEGSRLTVL.

There are a few counts of this clone. The chain recombines TRBV7-9 with TRBJ1-6; 11 bases match TRBD1. Germline V gives CDR1 SEHNR, CDR2 FQNEAQ (reference sequence). V trimming: 4 bases; J trimming: 5 bases; junction bases outside the gene matches: 7. The CDR3 loop spans 17 amino acids. The CDR3 nucleotides read TGTGCCAGCAGCTCAGCCAGGACAGGGGGCGATAATTCACCCCTCCACTTT. Its translation: CASSSARTGGDNSPLHF.

As DNA, the CDR3 is TGTGCCAGCAGCCAAGTCTTTTGGGGCAGGGGGACAGATACGCAGTATTTT. This codes for CASSQVFWGRGTDTQYF. V usage is TRBV3-1 (or the pseudogene TRBV3-2) and J usage is TRBJ2-3; 7 nucleotides align to TRBD1. Looked up from germline, CDR1 is LGHDT and CDR2 is YNNKEL (reference sequence). This CDR3 comprises 17 residues. J lost 3 bases, V lost 1 base, and 10 bases had no gene match.

The chain combines TRBV11-3 with TRBJ2-1, with 7 bases that match TRBD2. Germline trimming cut 5 bases from V and 7 bases from J; bases unmatched to any gene: 8. The germline V gene has CDR1 SGHNT and CDR2 YENEEA. This CDR3 has 14 residues. The CDR3 protein is CASSPIAGGNEQFF. The CDR3 DNA follows: TGTGCCAGCAGCCCAATAGCGGGTGGGAATGAGCAGTTCTTC.